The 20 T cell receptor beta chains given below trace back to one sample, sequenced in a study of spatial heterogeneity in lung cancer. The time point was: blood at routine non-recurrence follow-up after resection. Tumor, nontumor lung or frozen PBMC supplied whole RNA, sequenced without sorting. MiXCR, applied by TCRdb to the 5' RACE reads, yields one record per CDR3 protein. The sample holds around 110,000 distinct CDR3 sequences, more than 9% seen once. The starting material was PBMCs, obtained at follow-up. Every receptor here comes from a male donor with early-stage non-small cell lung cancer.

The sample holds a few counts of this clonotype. CDR3 DNA: TGCGCCAGCAGCATACGACCCTACGAGCAGTACTTC. It codes for CASSIRPYEQYF. V usage is TRBV5-1 and J usage is TRBJ2-7, with no clear D. The V gene lost 4 bases and the J gene lost 2 bases, with 7 bases spanning the gap. The germline gives CDR1 SGHRS, CDR2 YFSETQ. This CDR3 is 12 amino acids long.

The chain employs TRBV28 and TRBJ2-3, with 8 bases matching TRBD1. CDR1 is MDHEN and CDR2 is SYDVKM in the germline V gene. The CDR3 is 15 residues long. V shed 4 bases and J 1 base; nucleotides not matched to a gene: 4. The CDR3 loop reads CASSSPTGGTDTQYF. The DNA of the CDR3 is TGTGCCAGCAGTTCACCGACAGGGGGCACAGATACGCAGTATTTT.

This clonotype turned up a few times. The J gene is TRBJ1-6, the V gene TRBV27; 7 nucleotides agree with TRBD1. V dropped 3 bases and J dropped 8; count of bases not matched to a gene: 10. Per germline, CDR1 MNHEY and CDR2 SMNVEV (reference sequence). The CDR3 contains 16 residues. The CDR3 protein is CASSFQDRAKDSPLHF. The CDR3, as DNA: TGTGCCAGCAGTTTCCAAGACAGGGCAAAGGATTCACCCCTCCACTTT.

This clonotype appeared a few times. CDR3 residues: CASSRGNLAGTRDTEAFF. As DNA, the CDR3 is TGTGCCAGCAGCCGCGGAAACCTAGCGGGGACAAGGGACACTGAAGCTTTCTTT. The chain combines TRBV4-2 with TRBJ1-1, with a weak D call TRBD1 (6 bases). The CDR3 contains 18 residues. Germline CDR1 LGHNA, CDR2 YNFKEQ. V was pared by 4 bases and J by 3 bases, with 24 bases between.

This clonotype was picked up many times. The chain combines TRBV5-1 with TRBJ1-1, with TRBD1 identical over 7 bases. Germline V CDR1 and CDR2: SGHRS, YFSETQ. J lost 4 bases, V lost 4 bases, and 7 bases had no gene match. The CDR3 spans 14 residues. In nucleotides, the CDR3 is TGCGCCAGCAGCCGCCAAGGGGGCGGCACTGAAGCTTTCTTT. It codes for CASSRQGGGTEAFF.

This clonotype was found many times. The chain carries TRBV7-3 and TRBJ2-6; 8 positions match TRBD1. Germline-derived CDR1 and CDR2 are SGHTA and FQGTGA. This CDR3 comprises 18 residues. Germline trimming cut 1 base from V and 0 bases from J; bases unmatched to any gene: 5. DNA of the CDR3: TGTGCCAGCAGCTTAAAAACAGGGGGAGTCTCTGGGGCCAACGTCCTGACTTTC. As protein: CASSLKTGGVSGANVLTF.

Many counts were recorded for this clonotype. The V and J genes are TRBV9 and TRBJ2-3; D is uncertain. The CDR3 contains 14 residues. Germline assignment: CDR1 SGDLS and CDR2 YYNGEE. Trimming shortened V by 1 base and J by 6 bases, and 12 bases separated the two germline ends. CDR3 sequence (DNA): TGTGCCAGCAGCGTAAGGGCCCTTGTGGATACGCAGTATTTT. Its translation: CASSVRALVDTQYF.

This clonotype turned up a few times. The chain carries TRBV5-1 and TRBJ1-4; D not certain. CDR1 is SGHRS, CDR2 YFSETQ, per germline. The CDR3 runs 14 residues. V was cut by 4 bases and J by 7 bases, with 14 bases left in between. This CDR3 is CASSPLEGGEKLFF. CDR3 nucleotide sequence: TGCGCCAGCAGCCCCCTGGAGGGAGGTGAAAAACTGTTTTTT.

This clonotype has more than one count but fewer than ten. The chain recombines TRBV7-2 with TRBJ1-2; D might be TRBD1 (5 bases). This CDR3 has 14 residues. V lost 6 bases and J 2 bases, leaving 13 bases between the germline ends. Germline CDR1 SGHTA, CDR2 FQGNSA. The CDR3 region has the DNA TGTGCCAGCAGTTCTGACAGCGGAAACTATGGCTACACCTTC. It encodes CASSSDSGNYGYTF.

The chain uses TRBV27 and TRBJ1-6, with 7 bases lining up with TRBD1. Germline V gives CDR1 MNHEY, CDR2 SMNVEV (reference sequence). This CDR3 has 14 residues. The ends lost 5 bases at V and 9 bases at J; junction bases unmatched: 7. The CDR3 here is CASSPTGFSSPLHF. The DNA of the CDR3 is TGTGCCAGCAGTCCGACAGGGTTCTCTTCACCCCTCCACTTT.

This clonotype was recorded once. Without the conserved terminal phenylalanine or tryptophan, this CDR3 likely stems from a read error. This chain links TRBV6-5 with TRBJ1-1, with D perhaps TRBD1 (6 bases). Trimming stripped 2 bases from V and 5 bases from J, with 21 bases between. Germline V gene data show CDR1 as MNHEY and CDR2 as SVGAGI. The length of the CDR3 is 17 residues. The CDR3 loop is CASSYESQGRLGTEAFL. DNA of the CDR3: TGTGCCAGCAGTTACGAATCTCAGGGGAGATTAGGGACTGAAGCTTTCTTA.

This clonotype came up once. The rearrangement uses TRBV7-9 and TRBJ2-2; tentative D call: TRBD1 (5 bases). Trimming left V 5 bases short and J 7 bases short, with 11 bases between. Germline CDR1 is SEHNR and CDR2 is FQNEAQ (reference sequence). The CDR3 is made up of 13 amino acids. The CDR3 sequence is CASSNSGIGELFF. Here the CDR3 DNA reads TGTGCCAGCAGCAACTCAGGGATCGGGGAGCTGTTTTTT.

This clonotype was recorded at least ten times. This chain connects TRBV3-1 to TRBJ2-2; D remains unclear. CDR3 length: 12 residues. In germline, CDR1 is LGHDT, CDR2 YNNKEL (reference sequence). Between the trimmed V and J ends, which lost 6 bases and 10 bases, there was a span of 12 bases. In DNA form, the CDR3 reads TGTGCCAGCAGTCGGGTGAGAGAGGAGCTGTTTTTT. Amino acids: CASSRVREELFF.

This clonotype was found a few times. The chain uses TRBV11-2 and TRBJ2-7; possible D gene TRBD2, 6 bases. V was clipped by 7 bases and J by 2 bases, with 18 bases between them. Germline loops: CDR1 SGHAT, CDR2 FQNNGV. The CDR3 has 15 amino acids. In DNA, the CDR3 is TGTGCCAGCACCCCCCGGGCTAGCGTAACCTACGAGCAGTACTTC. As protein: CASTPRASVTYEQYF.

CDR3 nucleotide sequence: TGCGCCAGCAGCCAGGGTCTCGCGGGAATCTCCTACGAGCAGTACTTC. Translation gives CASSQGLAGISYEQYF. The chain has TRBV4-1 and TRBJ2-7, with D possibly being TRBD2 (6 bases). The germline V gene has CDR1 MGHRA and CDR2 YSYEKL. CDR3 size: 16 residues. The V end lost 3 bases, the J end lost 0 bases, and 15 bases lay between the germline ends.

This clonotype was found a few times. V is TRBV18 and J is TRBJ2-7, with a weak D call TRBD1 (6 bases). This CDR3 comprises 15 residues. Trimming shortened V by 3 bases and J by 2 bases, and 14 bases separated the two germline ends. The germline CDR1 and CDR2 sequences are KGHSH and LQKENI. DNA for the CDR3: TGTGCCAGCTCACCGGATACAGGGCCGCCCTACGAGCAGTACTTC. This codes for CASSPDTGPPYEQYF.

CDR3 nucleotides: TGTGCCAGCAGCCAAGTTCGGGGGACTGGAAACACCATATATTTT. Encoded protein: CASSQVRGTGNTIYF. V and J are TRBV4-2 and TRBJ1-3, with D perhaps matching TRBD1 (5 bases). The CDR3 is 15 amino acids. Germline V CDR1 and CDR2: LGHNA, YNFKEQ. The V end lost 1 base, the J end lost 2 bases, and 9 bases lay between the germline ends.

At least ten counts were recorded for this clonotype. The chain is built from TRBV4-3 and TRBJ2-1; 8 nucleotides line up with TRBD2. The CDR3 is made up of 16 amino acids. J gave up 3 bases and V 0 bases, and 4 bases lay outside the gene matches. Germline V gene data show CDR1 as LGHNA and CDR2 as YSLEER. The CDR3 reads CASSQEFAGGYNEQFF. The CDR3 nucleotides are TGCGCCAGCAGCCAAGAATTCGCGGGGGGCTACAATGAGCAGTTCTTC.

The DNA of the CDR3 is TGTGCCAGCAGAGCGGACAGGGGTTACGAAAAACTGTTTTTT. This gives the protein CASRADRGYEKLFF. The chain uses TRBV2 and TRBJ1-4; 9 nucleotides match TRBD1. CDR1 SNHLY and CDR2 FYNNEI come from the germline V gene. J was trimmed by 8 bases and V by 6 bases; bases with no gene match: 7. The CDR3 has 14 amino acids. Full variable domain (rest looked up from reference TRBV2 and TRBJ1-4): EPEVTQTPSHQVTQMGQEVILRCVPISNHLYFYWYRQILGQKVEFLVSFYNNEISEKSEIFDDQFSVERPDGSNFTLKIRSTKLEDSAMYFCASRADRGYEKLFFGSGTQLSVL.

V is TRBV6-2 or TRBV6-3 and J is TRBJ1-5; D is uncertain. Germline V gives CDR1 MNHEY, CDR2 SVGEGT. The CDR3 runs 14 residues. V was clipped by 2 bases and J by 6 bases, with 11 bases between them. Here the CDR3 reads CASSYAGRGQPQHF. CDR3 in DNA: TGTGCCAGCAGTTACGCGGGAAGAGGTCAGCCCCAGCATTTT.